This record covers a single T cell receptor beta chain. Its antigen remains unidentified. The data were obtained in a study of cytomegalovirus exposure and HLA in healthy donors. PCR employed 60 Vbeta and 13 Jbeta primers. Some clones are missing from TCRdb's copy, which holds only in-frame ones; the method was immunoSEQ multiplex PCR. The data contain 200,000 to 250,000 clones, about 85% of them seen just once; the ten biggest clones take up over 1%. V gave up 1 base and J gave up 3 bases; unmatched junction bases: 4. CDR1 and CDR2 (germline): LGHNA, YNFKEQ. The CDR3 length is 15 residues. Points from the study as a whole: In a later analysis, specific HLA alleles were associated with about 18,000 TCR beta sequences at a 0.05 false discovery rate. Indistinguishable V segments such as TRBV6-2 and TRBV6-3 were excluded. Judged likely to be a sequencing artifact was a cluster of highly shared sequence variants. A later examination showed that TCR association rates differed by HLA locus, with DRB1 most and HLA-C fewest.

Sequenced material: PBMCs. The origin of this receptor is a human donor in good health. The V gene is TRBV4-2, the J gene TRBJ2-7; 9 bases map to TRBD1. The CDR3 bases are TGTGCCAGCAGCCAAGCGGGACAGGGTGACTACGAGCAGTACTTC. Encoded protein: CASSQAGQGDYEQYF.